One T cell receptor (beta chain) is described in this entry. What it recognizes is unknown. One end of the junction is discordant with germline, which a read error may explain. This record belongs to a study of molecular identifiers for immune sequencing clone quantification. Study background: Four of five splits of RNA from roughly 18,000 or 92,000 naive CD8 cells were sequenced in replicates.

The authors sorted naive CD8 T cells as CD8+CD4-CCR7+CD45RA+. Bulk TCR libraries were made with methods that had been previously described and with listed TCR primers. MiXCR was run by TCRdb on the PCR reads, yielding one entry per CDR3 protein. The repertoire holds approximately 590,000 distinct CDR3 sequences, with 25% as singletons. Study-level findings and limits: Clones above 20 RNA copies held over 98% of effector molecules, under 1% in naive cells.

This CDR3 spans 14 amino acids. The germline V gene encodes CDR1 LGHNT and CDR2 FRNRAP. The chain has TRBV12-5 and TRBJ2-1; 7 positions match TRBD1. Material for sequencing was naive CD8+ T cells from blood, with Jurkat cell RNA spiked in. Indicated subset: FACS-sorted CD8+CD4-CCR7+CD45RA+ naive T cells. The sequence derives from a human donor in good health. Some libraries in this study had Jurkat cell RNA spiked in. In DNA, the CDR3 is TGTGCTAGTGTCAAGGGGGCGAGTTACAATGAGCAGTCCTTC. Translated, it gives CASVKGASYNEQSF.